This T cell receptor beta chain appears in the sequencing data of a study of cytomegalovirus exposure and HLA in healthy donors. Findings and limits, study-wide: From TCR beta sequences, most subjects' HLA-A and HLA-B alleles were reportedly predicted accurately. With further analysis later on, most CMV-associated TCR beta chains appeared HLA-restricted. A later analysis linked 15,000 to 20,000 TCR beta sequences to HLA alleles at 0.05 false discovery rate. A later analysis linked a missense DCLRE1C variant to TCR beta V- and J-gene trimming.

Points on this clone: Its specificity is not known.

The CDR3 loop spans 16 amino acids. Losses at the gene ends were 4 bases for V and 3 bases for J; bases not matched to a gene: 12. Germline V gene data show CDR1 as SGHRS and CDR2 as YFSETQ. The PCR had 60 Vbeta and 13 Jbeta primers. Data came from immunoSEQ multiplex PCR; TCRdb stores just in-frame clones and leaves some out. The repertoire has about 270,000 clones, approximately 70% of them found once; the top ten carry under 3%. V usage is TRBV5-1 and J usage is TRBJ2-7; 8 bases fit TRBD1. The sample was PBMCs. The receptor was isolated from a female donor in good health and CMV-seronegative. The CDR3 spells CASSPGQARVYYEQYF. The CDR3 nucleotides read TGCGCCAGCAGCCCGGGACAGGCAAGGGTCTACTACGAGCAGTACTTC.